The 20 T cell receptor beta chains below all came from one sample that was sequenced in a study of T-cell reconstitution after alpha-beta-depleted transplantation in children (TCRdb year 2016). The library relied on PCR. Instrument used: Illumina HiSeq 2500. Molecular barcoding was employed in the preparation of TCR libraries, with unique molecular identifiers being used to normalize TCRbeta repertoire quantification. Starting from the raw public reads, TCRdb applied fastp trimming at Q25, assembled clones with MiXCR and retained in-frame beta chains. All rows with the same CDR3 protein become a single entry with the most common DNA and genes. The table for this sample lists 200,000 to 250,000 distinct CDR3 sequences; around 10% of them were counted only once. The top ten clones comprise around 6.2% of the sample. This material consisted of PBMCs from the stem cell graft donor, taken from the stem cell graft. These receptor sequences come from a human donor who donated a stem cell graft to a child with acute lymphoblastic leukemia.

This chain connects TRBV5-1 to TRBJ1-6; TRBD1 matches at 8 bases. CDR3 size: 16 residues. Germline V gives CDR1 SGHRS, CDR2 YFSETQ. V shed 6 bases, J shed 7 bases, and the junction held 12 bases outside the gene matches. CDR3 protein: CASTAAWTGLNSPLHF. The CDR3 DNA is TGCGCCAGCACCGCAGCTTGGACAGGGTTAAATTCACCCCTCCACTTT.

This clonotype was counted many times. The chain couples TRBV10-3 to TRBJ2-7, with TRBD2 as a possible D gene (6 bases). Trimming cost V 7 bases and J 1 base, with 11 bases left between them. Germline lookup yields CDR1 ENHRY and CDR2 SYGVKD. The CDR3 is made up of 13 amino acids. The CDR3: CAITPGVSYEQYF. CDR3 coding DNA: TGTGCCATCACCCCGGGGGTTTCCTACGAGCAGTACTTC.

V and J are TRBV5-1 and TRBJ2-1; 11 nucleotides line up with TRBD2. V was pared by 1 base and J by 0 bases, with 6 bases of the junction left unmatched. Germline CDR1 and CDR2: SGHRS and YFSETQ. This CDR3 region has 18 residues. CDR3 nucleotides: TGCGCCAGCAGCTTGAGTAGCGGGGGGGCTAGCTCCTACAATGAGCAGTTCTTC. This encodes CASSLSSGGASSYNEQFF.

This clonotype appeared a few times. CDR3 coding DNA: TGTGCCAGCATGGGAGGCAGCCTAGAACAGGGAGCTTTCTTT. Its protein is CASMGGSLEQGAFF. This sequence joins TRBV6-1 and TRBJ1-1, with D perhaps matching TRBD1 (6 bases). CDR1 MNHNS and CDR2 SASEGT come from the germline V gene. The CDR3 is 14 residues long. With 7 bases removed from V and 10 bases from J, the gap between germline ends came to 22 bases.

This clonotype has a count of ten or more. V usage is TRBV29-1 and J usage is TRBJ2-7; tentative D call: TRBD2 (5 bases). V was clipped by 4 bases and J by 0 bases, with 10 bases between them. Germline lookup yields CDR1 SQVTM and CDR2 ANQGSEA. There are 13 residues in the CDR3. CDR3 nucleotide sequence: TGCAGCGTTGTGAGGGTAAGCTCCTACGAGCAGTACTTC. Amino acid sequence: CSVVRVSSYEQYF.

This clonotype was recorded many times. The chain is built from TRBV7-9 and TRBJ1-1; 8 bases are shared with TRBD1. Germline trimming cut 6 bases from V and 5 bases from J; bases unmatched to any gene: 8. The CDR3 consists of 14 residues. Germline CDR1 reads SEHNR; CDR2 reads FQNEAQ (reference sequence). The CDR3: CASSFGQGATEAFF. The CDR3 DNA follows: TGTGCCAGCAGTTTTGGGCAGGGGGCAACTGAAGCTTTCTTT.

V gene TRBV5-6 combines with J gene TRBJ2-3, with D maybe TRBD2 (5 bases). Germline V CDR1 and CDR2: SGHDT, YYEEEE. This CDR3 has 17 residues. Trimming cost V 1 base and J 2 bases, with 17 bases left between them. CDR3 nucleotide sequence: TGTGCCAGCAGCTTGAGGAGGACCGCCCCTTCCACAGATACGCAGTATTTT. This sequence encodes CASSLRRTAPSTDTQYF.

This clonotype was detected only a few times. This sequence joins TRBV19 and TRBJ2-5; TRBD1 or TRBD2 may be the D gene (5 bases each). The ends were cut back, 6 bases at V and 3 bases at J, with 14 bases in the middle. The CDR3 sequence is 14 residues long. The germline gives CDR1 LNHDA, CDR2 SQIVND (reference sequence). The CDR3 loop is CASSSGRMEETQYF. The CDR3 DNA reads TGTGCCAGTAGCTCGGGACGGATGGAAGAGACCCAGTACTTC.

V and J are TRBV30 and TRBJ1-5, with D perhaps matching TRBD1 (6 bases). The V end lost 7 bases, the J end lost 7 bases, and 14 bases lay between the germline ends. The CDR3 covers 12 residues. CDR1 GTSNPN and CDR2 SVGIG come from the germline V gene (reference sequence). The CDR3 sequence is CASKEGGQPQHF. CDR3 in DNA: TGTGCCTCCAAAGAAGGGGGACAGCCCCAGCATTTT.

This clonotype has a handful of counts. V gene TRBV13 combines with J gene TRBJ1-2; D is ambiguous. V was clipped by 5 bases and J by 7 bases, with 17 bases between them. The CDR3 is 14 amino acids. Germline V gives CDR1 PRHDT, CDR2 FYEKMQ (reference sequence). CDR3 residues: CASSPPRGGSGYTF. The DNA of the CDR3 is TGTGCCAGCAGCCCACCTCGGGGAGGCAGTGGCTACACCTTC.

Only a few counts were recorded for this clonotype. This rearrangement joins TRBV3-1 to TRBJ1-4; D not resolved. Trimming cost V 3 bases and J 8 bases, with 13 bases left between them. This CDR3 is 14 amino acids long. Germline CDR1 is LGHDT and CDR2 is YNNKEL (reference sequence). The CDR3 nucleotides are TGTGCCAGCAGCCAGAGGAGTTCGGGGGAAAAACTGTTTTTT. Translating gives CASSQRSSGEKLFF.

CDR3 sequence reads: CASSFLGQAPGDTQYF. The CDR3 DNA follows: TGTGCCAGCAGCTTTTTGGGACAGGCCCCGGGGGATACGCAGTATTTT. The chain couples TRBV5-6 to TRBJ2-3, with 8 nucleotides matching TRBD1. The CDR3 consists of 16 residues. Germline loops: CDR1 SGHDT, CDR2 YYEEEE. Germline trimming cut 2 bases from V and 6 bases from J; bases unmatched to any gene: 11.

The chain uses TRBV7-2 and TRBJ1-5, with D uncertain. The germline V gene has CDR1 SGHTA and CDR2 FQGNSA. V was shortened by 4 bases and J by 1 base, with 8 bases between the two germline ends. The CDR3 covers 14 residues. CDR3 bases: TGTGCCAGCAGCTGGGGAGGCAGCAATCAGCCCCAGCATTTT. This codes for CASSWGGSNQPQHF.

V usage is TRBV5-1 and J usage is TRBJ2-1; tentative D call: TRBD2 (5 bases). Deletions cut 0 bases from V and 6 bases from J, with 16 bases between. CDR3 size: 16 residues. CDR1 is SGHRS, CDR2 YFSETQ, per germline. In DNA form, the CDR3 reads TGCGCCAGCAGCTTGGTCGGGCCTTCGGGAAGCAATGAGCAGTTCTTC. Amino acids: CASSLVGPSGSNEQFF.

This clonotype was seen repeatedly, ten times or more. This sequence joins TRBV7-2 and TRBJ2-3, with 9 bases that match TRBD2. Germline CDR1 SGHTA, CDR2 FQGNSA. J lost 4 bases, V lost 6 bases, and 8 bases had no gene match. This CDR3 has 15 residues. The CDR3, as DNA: TGTGCCAGCAGTATTGCGGGGGGGGCATCAGATACGCAGTATTTT. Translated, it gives CASSIAGGASDTQYF.

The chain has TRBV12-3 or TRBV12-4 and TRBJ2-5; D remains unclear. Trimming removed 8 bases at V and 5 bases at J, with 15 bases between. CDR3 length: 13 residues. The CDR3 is CASALSGSETQYF. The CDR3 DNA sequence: TGTGCCAGCGCCTTGTCCGGGTCCGAGACCCAGTACTTC.

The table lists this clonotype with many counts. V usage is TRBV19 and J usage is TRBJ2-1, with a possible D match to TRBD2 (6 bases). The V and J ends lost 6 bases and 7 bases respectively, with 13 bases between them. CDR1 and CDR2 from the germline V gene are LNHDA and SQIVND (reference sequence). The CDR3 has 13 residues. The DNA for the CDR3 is TGTGCCAGTAGATTCCGGGGAGGTAATGAGCAGTTCTTC. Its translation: CASRFRGGNEQFF.

CDR3 protein: CASSYSYPAQGYEQYF. The DNA of the CDR3 is TGTGCCAGCAGTTACTCGTATCCAGCCCAGGGCTACGAGCAGTACTTC. The rearrangement links TRBV6-5 to TRBJ2-7, with a weak D call TRBD1 (5 bases). This CDR3 contains 16 residues. Trimming cost V 0 bases and J 3 bases, with 15 bases left between them. Germline CDR1 and CDR2: MNHEY and SVGAGI.

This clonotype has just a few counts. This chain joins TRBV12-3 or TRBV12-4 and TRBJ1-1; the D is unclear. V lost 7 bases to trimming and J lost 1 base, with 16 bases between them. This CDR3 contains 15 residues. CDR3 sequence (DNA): TGTGCCAGCACCCTATTAGGACCTCCGAACACTGAAGCTTTCTTT. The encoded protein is CASTLLGPPNTEAFF.

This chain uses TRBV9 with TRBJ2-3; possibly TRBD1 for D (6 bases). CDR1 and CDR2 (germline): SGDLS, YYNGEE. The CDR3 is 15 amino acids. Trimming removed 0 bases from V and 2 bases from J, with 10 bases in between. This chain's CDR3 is CASSVGGQSTDTQYF. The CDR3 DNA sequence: TGTGCCAGCAGCGTAGGGGGGCAGTCCACAGATACGCAGTATTTT.